This T cell receptor (beta chain) derives from a study of vaccination effects on CD4 cells after COVID-19. With the ViraFEST assay, the study expanded antigen-specific CD4+ T cells using viral peptide pools, then sequenced them. On day 10 of culture, CD4+ T cells were separated out. All vaccine recipients tested negative for nucleocapsid antibodies and had never contracted SARS-CoV-2 infection. Comment on this clone: Its antigen is as yet unknown.

Study findings and constraints: Marked clonal contraction was seen late after vaccination (in both infection- and vaccine-induced clones).

The assay was immunoSEQ multiplex PCR, and TCRdb's table has in-frame clones only and misses some. The data hold 68,000 or so clones, with about four fifths observed a single time. Source: CD4+ T cells from PBMCs cultured with SARS-CoV-2 spike peptides, taken before COVID-19 vaccination. This TCR was sampled from a human donor who received a COVID-19 vaccine.

DNA of the CDR3: TGTGCCACCAGCAGGCTACAGGGGCACACTGAAGCTTTCTTT. Its translation is CATSRLQGHTEAFF. The chain recombines TRBV15 with TRBJ1-1, with 7 bases identical to TRBD1. This CDR3 is 14 amino acids long. The J segment lost 3 bases and the V segment lost 3 bases, leaving 4 bases of the junction unmatched. The germline CDR1 and CDR2 sequences are LNHNV and YYDKDF (reference sequence). Filled out from reference TRBV15 and TRBJ1-1, the complete variable domain reads DAMVIQNPRYQVTQFGKPVTLSCSQTLNHNVMYWYQQKSSQAPKLLFHYYDKDFNNEADTPDNFQSRRPNTSFCFLDIRSPGLGDTAMYLCATSRLQGHTEAFFGQGTRLTVV.